This entry lists 24 T cell receptor beta chains sequenced from one sample in a study of shared clonotypes between healthy human individuals. Libraries were prepared by immunoSEQ multiplex PCR; TCRdb keeps only in-frame clonotypes and omits some of them. The sample lists 1,500,000 or so clones, 95% to 97% seen once, with roughly 1.2% in the top ten. Sequenced input: naive CD4+ T cells sorted from blood. The sample's subset: CD45RA+ positively selected. Every receptor here comes from a man younger than 40 in good health.

The chain couples TRBV18 to TRBJ2-5; D is ambiguous. This CDR3 is built from 15 residues. Trimming removed 3 bases at V and 1 base at J, with 12 bases between. CDR1 is KGHSH and CDR2 is LQKENI in the germline V gene. CDR3 protein: CASSPITGTQETQYF. DNA for the CDR3: TGTGCCAGCTCACCGATAACTGGCACCCAAGAGACCCAGTACTTC.

This chain uses TRBV2 with TRBJ1-1, with 10 bases fitting TRBD1. Germline V CDR1 and CDR2: SNHLY, FYNNEI. CDR3 size: 13 residues. J lost 4 bases, V lost 9 bases, and 5 bases had no gene match. As DNA, the CDR3 is TGTGCCAGTACCCGGGACAGGGGCACTGAAGCTTTCTTT. This codes for CASTRDRGTEAFF.

The chain is built from TRBV6-1 and TRBJ2-3, with 9 positions matching TRBD1. The trim removed 7 bases at V and 1 base at J, leaving 6 bases unmatched. CDR1 MNHNS and CDR2 SASEGT come from the germline V gene. The CDR3 has 15 amino acids. The CDR3 sequence is CASKPDRGRTDTQYF. The CDR3 DNA is TGTGCCAGCAAACCGGACAGGGGACGCACAGATACGCAGTATTTT.

A note on this clone: Distinct nucleotide sequences in the sample also encode this CDR3. J is TRBJ2-7 and V is TRBV18, with 11 bases matching TRBD1. From germline, CDR1 is KGHSH and CDR2 LQKENI. The CDR3 sequence is 15 residues long. Unmatched junction bases numbered 1, after V lost 3 bases and J lost 0 bases. The CDR3 DNA sequence: TGTGCCAGCTCACCGGGGACAGGGGGCTCCTACGAGCAGTACTTC. Its translation: CASSPGTGGSYEQYF.

This clone was seen just once. This sample includes further DNA sequences coding for the same CDR3. The V gene is TRBV25-1, the J gene TRBJ2-6; D remains ambiguous. V was pared by 11 bases and J by 2 bases, with 10 bases between. The CDR3 loop spans 13 amino acids. The germline CDR1 and CDR2 sequences are MGHDK and SYGVNS. CDR3 sequence: CASSVTGANVLTF. The CDR3 bases are TGTGCCTCTTCAGTGACTGGGGCCAACGTCCTGACTTTC.

The chain has TRBV18 and TRBJ2-3; a possible D gene is TRBD2 (6 bases). The CDR3 has 15 residues. Germline CDR1 KGHSH, CDR2 LQKENI. V lost 2 bases, J lost 4 bases, and 13 bases lay in between. The CDR3 bases are TGTGCCAGCTCACCAGCGGGATTGGGGGCAGATACGCAGTATTTT. This gives the protein CASSPAGLGADTQYF. Combining the CDR3 with reference TRBV18 and TRBJ2-3 gives the whole variable domain NAGVMQNPRHLVRRRGQEARLRCSPMKGHSHVYWYRQLPEEGLKFMVYLQKENIIDESGMPKERFSAEFPKEGPSILRIQQVVRGDSAAYFCASSPAGLGADTQYFGPGTRLTVL.

The chain joins TRBV11-1 to TRBJ2-1; 8 bases match TRBD1. In germline, CDR1 is SGHAT, CDR2 FQDESV (reference sequence). The length of the CDR3 is 14 residues. V lost 6 bases and J lost 7; bases outside the gene matches: 8. The CDR3: CASSQRDRRNEQFF. The CDR3 region has the DNA TGTGCCAGCAGTCAAAGGGACAGGAGGAATGAGCAGTTCTTC.

The rearrangement links TRBV6-6 to TRBJ1-5, with D maybe TRBD1 (6 bases). This CDR3 has 16 residues. The germline gives CDR1 MNHNY, CDR2 SVGAGI (reference sequence). Trimming left V 4 bases short and J 5 bases short, with 18 bases between. The CDR3 sequence: CASSSRFGDTDQPQHF. CDR3 DNA sequence: TGTGCCAGCAGTTCAAGGTTTGGGGACACCGATCAGCCCCAGCATTTT.

The chain carries TRBV5-1 and TRBJ2-7, with TRBD2 matching 13 bases. CDR1 is SGHRS, CDR2 YFSETQ, per germline. Unmatched junction bases numbered 11, after V lost 0 bases and J lost 5 bases. This CDR3 has 18 residues. For the CDR3, the DNA is TGCGCCAGCAGCTTGGTGGGGCTACTAGCGGGAGGGCCGGACGAGCAGTACTTC. The encoded protein is CASSLVGLLAGGPDEQYF.

As for this clone: The CDR3 does not end in the conserved phenylalanine or tryptophan, so this is likely a read error. Because the CDR3's place on the DNA is in doubt, the DNA is left out and the CDR3 is given as listed by TCRdb. The rearrangement links TRBV2 to TRBJ1-2; the table names TRBD1, a call not compared with the DNA. From germline, CDR1 is SNHLY and CDR2 FYNNEI. The CDR3 spans 12 amino acids, including both terminal residues. The CDR3 loop reads CASSEATGDSLL.

The chain joins TRBV4-3 to TRBJ1-1, with TRBD1 matching 9 bases. The CDR3 length is 19 residues. Germline assignment: CDR1 LGHNA and CDR2 YSLEER. The ends lost 4 bases at V and 0 bases at J; junction bases unmatched: 15. The CDR3 protein is CASSRVTGTGYRLNTEAFF. In DNA, the CDR3 is TGCGCCAGCAGCCGCGTTACCGGGACAGGGTATCGTTTGAACACTGAAGCTTTCTTT.

The J gene is TRBJ2-1, the V gene TRBV5-1, with D possibly being TRBD2 (5 bases). Trimming removed 4 bases at V and 7 bases at J, with 15 bases between. The CDR3 extends over 14 amino acids. CDR1 and CDR2 (germline): SGHRS, YFSETQ. The CDR3 nucleotides read TGCGCCAGCAGCCCTGGGTTAGCGAGAAATGAGCAGTTCTTC. As protein: CASSPGLARNEQFF.

In this sample, this clone turned up once. The DNA of the CDR3 is TGTGCCAGCAGCCGCTCGAACGAGCAGTACTTC. Protein sequence: CASSRSNEQYF. This chain connects TRBV7-9 to TRBJ2-7; D is uncertain. Germline CDR1 is SEHNR and CDR2 is FQNEAQ (reference sequence). V was trimmed by 5 bases and J by 5 bases, leaving 7 bases between them. The length of the CDR3 is 11 residues.

This clone is a singleton in its sample. This chain joins TRBV14 and TRBJ1-1; tentatively, D is TRBD1 (6 bases). The V gene's germline CDR1 is SGHDN and CDR2 FVKESK. V lost 3 bases to trimming and J lost 2 bases, with 10 bases between them. This CDR3 is 14 amino acids long. The CDR3 loop reads CASSHVGGNTEAFF. The CDR3 nucleotides read TGTGCCAGCAGCCATGTAGGGGGTAACACTGAAGCTTTCTTT.

A single count supports this clone. The V gene is TRBV28, the J gene TRBJ2-1; TRBD2 matches at 9 bases. V lost 7 bases to trimming and J lost 5 bases; unmatched junction nucleotides: 15. Looked up from germline, CDR1 is MDHEN and CDR2 is SYDVKM. The CDR3 is made up of 17 amino acids. CDR3 sequence: CASIRPPGTSRHNEQFF. CDR3 sequence (DNA): TGTGCCAGCATTCGCCCACCGGGGACTAGCAGACACAATGAGCAGTTCTTC.

The chain combines TRBV5-1 with TRBJ2-2, with TRBD2 matching over 8 bases. The CDR3 runs 16 residues. J was trimmed by 2 bases and V by 4 bases; bases with no gene match: 7. In germline, CDR1 is SGHRS, CDR2 YFSETQ. This CDR3 reads CASSIGLAANTGELFF. Here the CDR3 DNA reads TGCGCCAGCAGCATCGGACTAGCAGCCAACACCGGGGAGCTGTTTTTT. Using reference TRBV5-1 and TRBJ2-2 for the parts outside the CDR3, the full variable domain is KAGVTQTPRYLIKTRGQQVTLSCSPISGHRSVSWYQQTPGQGLQFLFEYFSETQRNKGNFPGRFSGRQFSNSRSEMNVSTLELGDSALYLCASSIGLAANTGELFFGEGSRLTVL.

The chain recombines TRBV28 with TRBJ2-5; D remains ambiguous. This CDR3 contains 15 residues. Trimming took 2 bases from V and 2 from J, leaving 12 bases between them. Germline V gene lookup returns CDR1 MDHEN and CDR2 SYDVKM. DNA for the CDR3: TGTGCCAGCAGTTTAGACCGACGCCATCAAGAGACCCAGTACTTC. Encoded protein: CASSLDRRHQETQYF.

About this clone itself: Within the sample, other DNA sequences also encode this same CDR3. The chain joins TRBV5-1 to TRBJ2-7, with unresolved D. Germline V gives CDR1 SGHRS, CDR2 YFSETQ. The CDR3 sequence is 11 residues long. Deletions cut 2 bases from V and 3 bases from J, with 3 bases between. The DNA for the CDR3 is TGCGCCAGCAGCTTCGGCTACGAGCAGTACTTC. Its translation: CASSFGYEQYF.

V usage is TRBV10-2 and J usage is TRBJ2-2; D might be TRBD1 (5 bases). In germline, CDR1 is WSHSY, CDR2 SAAADI. The V end lost 2 bases, the J end lost 5 bases, and 15 bases lay between the germline ends. The CDR3 has 16 amino acids. The CDR3, as DNA: TGCGCCAGCAGTGAGGGTCTGGGGCTAAGAACCGGGGAGCTGTTTTTT. This translates into CASSEGLGLRTGELFF.

On this clone: This same CDR3 is encoded by further DNA sequences in the sample. The V and J genes are TRBV6-4 and TRBJ2-1; 10 positions match TRBD2. Germline V gene data show CDR1 as MRHNA and CDR2 as SNTAGT. The length of the CDR3 is 15 residues. V was pared by 0 bases and J by 4 bases, with 0 bases of the junction left unmatched. The CDR3 DNA follows: TGTGCCAGCAGTGACTCGACTAGCGGGTACAATGAGCAGTTCTTC. It is translated as CASSDSTSGYNEQFF.

The rearrangement links TRBV5-1 to TRBJ2-5; D may be TRBD1 (5 bases). The V gene lost 0 bases and the J gene lost 5 bases, with 8 bases spanning the gap. The CDR3 has 13 amino acids. The germline CDR1 and CDR2 sequences are SGHRS and YFSETQ. DNA for the CDR3: TGCGCCAGCAGCTTGGACAGGTCGGAGACCCAGTACTTC. It specifies CASSLDRSETQYF. The full variable domain, completed using reference TRBV5-1 and TRBJ2-5, is KAGVTQTPRYLIKTRGQQVTLSCSPISGHRSVSWYQQTPGQGLQFLFEYFSETQRNKGNFPGRFSGRQFSNSRSEMNVSTLELGDSALYLCASSLDRSETQYFGPGTRLLVL.

This rearrangement joins TRBV30 to TRBJ2-5; D possibly corresponds to TRBD2 (6 bases). Germline loops: CDR1 GTSNPN, CDR2 SVGIG (reference sequence). The V end was cut by 0 bases, the J end by 2 bases, with 16 bases between. The CDR3 totals 16 residues. The CDR3 loop is CAWSVRRTGGQETQYF. CDR3 DNA: TGTGCCTGGAGTGTACGCAGGACCGGAGGGCAAGAGACCCAGTACTTC.

This rearrangement joins TRBV5-1 to TRBJ2-7, with unresolved D. The CDR3 contains 15 residues. Trimming cost V 0 bases and J 0 bases, with 10 bases left between them. The germline V gene has CDR1 SGHRS and CDR2 YFSETQ. This chain's CDR3 is CASSLEYGHSYEQYF. Here the CDR3 DNA reads TGCGCCAGCAGCTTGGAATATGGGCACTCCTACGAGCAGTACTTC.

The rearrangement links TRBV5-1 to TRBJ2-3; D may be TRBD1 (5 bases). There are 13 residues in the CDR3. The ends were cut back, 4 bases at V and 4 bases at J, with 10 bases in the middle. The germline gives CDR1 SGHRS, CDR2 YFSETQ. CDR3 sequence: CASSPGQADTQYF. The CDR3 coding sequence is TGCGCCAGCAGCCCTGGACAAGCAGATACGCAGTATTTT.